The text below deals with one TCR beta chain. Its specificity is unknown. The use of a sample-barcoded 5' primer and a J-beta primer mix characterized a second PCR of roughly 7 to 11 cycles. TCRdb re-called the 5' RACE reads through MiXCR, storing one row per CDR3 protein. In the table there are about 800,000 distinct CDR3 sequences, around 45% of which are singletons. The CDR3 runs to 13 residues. The germline V and J ends were trimmed by 5 bases and 4 bases, with 11 bases remaining between them. Germline values: CDR1 MNHEY, CDR2 SVGAGI. The sample comes from a study of blood T cells in healthy people across ages. Findings and limits, study-wide: Strong correlation was found linking TCR beta diversity to naive T cell percentage. Whereas aged donors had fewer naive CD4+ cells, long-lived donors had more of them and higher diversity. Any changes in expanded clonotypes were possibly confounded, as donor CMV status remained unknown.

The TCR was taken from a man at least 80 years old in good health. This chain links TRBV6-5 with TRBJ1-2; tentative D call: TRBD1 (6 bases). The specimen was blood. This chain's CDR3 is CASSTGRGYGYTF. The DNA of the CDR3 is TGTGCCAGCAGTACAGGGAGGGGCTATGGCTACACCTTC.